This T cell receptor beta chain was profiled in a study of shared clonotypes between healthy human individuals. The CDR3 consists of 10 residues. CDR1 and CDR2 (germline): GTSNPN, SVGIG (reference sequence). V lost 5 bases and J 3 bases, leaving 5 bases between the germline ends. Here immunoSEQ multiplex PCR was the method, and the copy in TCRdb shows in-frame clones only, minus some. This sample has a few million clones, with 95% found just once. This TCR derives from a young man in good health. Source material: naive CD4+ T cells sorted from blood. Subset described: CD45RA+ positively selected. The V call is TRBV30, the J call TRBJ2-7; D is undetermined. The CDR3 coding sequence is TGTGCCTGGGGCCGCTACGAGCAGTACTTC. It codes for CAWGRYEQYF.